This record looks at one T cell receptor beta chain sequence and its context. The data originate from a study of cytomegalovirus exposure and HLA in healthy donors. The PCR was carried out with 60 Vbeta primers and 13 Jbeta primers. The repertoire was sequenced with immunoSEQ multiplex PCR; TCRdb's copy has only in-frame clones and lacks some. The repertoire includes tens of thousands of clones, approximately 68% of them detected once, and around a fifth sits in the top ten. There are 14 residues in the CDR3. The ends lost 8 bases at V and 8 bases at J; junction bases unmatched: 10. Germline values: CDR1 SGHTA, CDR2 FQGTGA.

The sequencing input was PBMCs. The gene calls are TRBV7-3 and TRBJ2-1, with TRBD1 matching over 9 bases. This TCR derives from a woman aged 45-59 years in good health and CMV-seropositive. In DNA, the CDR3 is TGTGCCAGCTCACCGGGACAGGGTCGCGATGAGCAGTTCTTC. Translation: CASSPGQGRDEQFF. Together with reference TRBV7-3 and TRBJ2-1, the CDR3 gives the full variable domain: GAGVSQTPSNKVTEKGKYVELRCDPISGHTALYWYRQSLGQGPEFLIYFQGTGAADDSGLPNDRFFAVRPEGSVSTLKIQRTERGDSAVYLCASSPGQGRDEQFFGPGTRLTVL.